This T cell receptor (beta chain) was sequenced for a study of shared clonotypes between healthy human individuals. Terminally differentiated effector memory CD45RA+ cells were left out of the naive CD8 fraction, which was CD45RO-negative and positively selected for CCR7. This clone was seen a single time. The antigen is unknown. Some clones are missing from TCRdb's copy, which holds only in-frame ones; the method was immunoSEQ multiplex PCR. The data hold around 1,900,000 clones, with 93% observed a single time. Study-wide results and limits: The study sampled only blood, and tissue repertoires likely differ.

Sequenced sample: naive CD8+ T cells from PBMCs. This sequence originates from a man younger than 35 in good health. Some clones in this sample may be carry-over from other donors' samples.

CDR3 amino acids: CASSPSPGLAGVEDTQYF. CDR3 DNA sequence: TGTGCCAGCAGTCCAAGCCCGGGACTAGCGGGAGTGGAAGATACGCAGTATTTT. The J gene is TRBJ2-3, the V gene TRBV27; 14 nucleotides line up with TRBD2. Germline lookup yields CDR1 MNHEY and CDR2 SMNVEV (reference sequence). CDR3 length: 18 residues. The junction had 12 bases not matched to a gene; V was cut back by 5 bases and J by 5 bases.